The rows below give T cell receptor beta chains drawn from one sample of a study of graft-versus-host responses after intestinal transplantation. These receptors' targets are unknown. Profiled with immunoSEQ multiplex PCR; TCRdb holds only in-frame clones, not every one. Of 75,000 to 100,000 clones listed, about nine tenths are singletons. The sequencing used unstimulated CD4+ T cells sorted from spleen or lymph node cells, collected before transplant. Receptor source: a human donor who was the organ donor for an intestinal transplant. Both conserved end residues are trimmed from each CDR3. A D gene is named only where the DNA matches it firmly. The size entry is marked missing in some rows and otherwise reads once, few, many or a size class.

J gene,V gene,clone size,D gene,CDR3 length,CDR3 protein
TRBJ2-1,TRBV19,.,TRBD2,17,ASSIKSPHVAGDLREQF
TRBJ1-6,TRBV7-9,.,.,13,ASSLGDTVGSPLH
TRBJ1-4,TRBV14,once,.,10,ASSPSREKLF
TRBJ1-1,TRBV5-1,.,.,11,ASSLTGNTEAF
TRBJ1-1,TRBV15,.,.,15,ATSRAMSWRVGPEAF
TRBJ2-7,TRBV11-2,.,TRBD2,14,ASSLTSGGIHYEQY
TRBJ2-5,TRBV5-1,.,.,11,ASSFSRGETQY
TRBJ2-7,TRBV7-9,.,.,13,ASSLVWGHSYEQY
TRBJ2-5,TRBV5-1,.,TRBD2,14,ASSAAAGGGQETQY
TRBJ1-1,TRBV7-9,.,.,12,ASSLARLVTEAF
TRBJ2-5,TRBV4-1,.,.,14,ASSQDVERRQETQY
TRBJ1-2,TRBV4-2,.,TRBD1,12,ASSNGQGEVGYT
TRBJ1-5,TRBV2,.,TRBD1,14,ASRDTGGRSNQPQH
TRBJ1-2,TRBV29-1,.,.,11,SVVGEANYGYT
TRBJ2-5,TRBV18,.,TRBD2,12,ASSPGLAKETQY
TRBJ2-7,TRBV10-2,once,TRBD1,12,ASSETGEPYEQY
TRBJ2-2,TRBV6-6,.,.,13,ASSYTSPATGELF
TRBJ2-1,TRBV5-1,once,.,13,ASSLDGVSYNEQF
TRBJ2-1,TRBV7-3,.,.,10,ASSFVSGEQF
TRBJ2-3,TRBV18,once,TRBD2,17,ASSQPGGKAGEHTDTQY
TRBJ1-5,TRBV18,.,.,10,ASSGGNQPQH
TRBJ1-3,TRBV19,.,.,13,ASSPTTSSGNTIY
TRBJ1-2,TRBV7-6,.,.,12,ASSLDGQGYGYT
TRBJ1-4,TRBV5-5,.,TRBD1,12,ASSADRLNEKLF
TRBJ1-6,TRBV6-5,.,.,12,ASSRLQFNSPLH
TRBJ1-4,TRBV18,.,.,12,ASSGSATNEKLF
TRBJ2-4,TRBV6-5,.,.,11,ASSSVNTNIQY
TRBJ1-6,TRBV4-2,.,TRBD1,16,ASSADRGTSSYNSPLH
TRBJ2-1,TRBV9,.,TRBD1,12,ASSGQGHPNEQF
TRBJ2-2,TRBV28,.,TRBD2,12,ASSELAGSGELF
TRBJ1-2,TRBV30,.,TRBD1,13,AWSSLETGRDGYT
TRBJ2-1,TRBV2,.,.,11,ASSFYRANEQF
TRBJ1-3,TRBV9,.,.,13,ASSVTVMTGNTIY
TRBJ1-6,TRBV6-6,.,TRBD1,12,ASRSDRGVSPLH
TRBJ1-4,TRBV4-2,once,.,15,ASSQSQGGATNEKLF
TRBJ1-2,TRBV12-5,.,.,13,ASGLVPGAGDGYT
TRBJ2-2,TRBV23-1,.,.,14,ASSQSPLEGTGELF
TRBJ1-1,TRBV6-1,.,.,11,ASSEARLSKAF
TRBJ1-2,TRBV7-3,.,TRBD1,12,ASSLAGGNYGYT
TRBJ2-2,TRBV6-1,.,TRBD1,13,ASRLGTGIGGELF
TRBJ1-2,TRBV7-2,.,.,13,ASSPTGKGWYGYT
TRBJ1-3,TRBV6-5,.,.,12,ASSIRRFGNTIY
TRBJ2-7,TRBV4-1,.,.,15,ASSPTGDTGFSYEQY
TRBJ2-1,TRBV2,.,.,15,ASSEKPKLSSYNEQF
TRBJ2-3,TRBV11-1,once,.,12,ASSSRTSTDTQY
TRBJ2-6,TRBV5-8,once,.,12,ASSLGAGANVLT
TRBJ1-1,TRBV19,.,.,13,ASSPSGGLSTEAF
TRBJ2-1,TRBV2,.,.,11,ASRRTNGHEQF
TRBJ2-5,TRBV7-3,.,.,10,ASSPLGGTQY
TRBJ2-2,TRBV7-2,.,.,13,ASSLGAAASRELF
TRBJ1-4,TRBV4-1,.,.,16,ASSQDPVQAATNEKLF
TRBJ1-1,TRBV9,.,.,16,ASSVAATSVSWNTEAF
TRBJ2-3,TRBV5-1,once,TRBD2,15,ASSSGTSGGLADTQY